The 8 T cell receptor beta chains given below trace back to one sample, sequenced in a study. TCRdb reanalysed the 5' RACE reads using MiXCR and keeps one entry per CDR3 protein. Among roughly 23,000 distinct CDR3 sequences listed, about 31% were seen once. The sample consisted of tumor-infiltrating naive CD4+ T cells sorted from the breast tumor. Subset noted: naive CD4+ T cells, CD4+CD45RA+CD25-. The receptors derive from a female donor with breast cancer.

The sample holds many counts of this clonotype. This chain uses TRBV20-1 with TRBJ1-1; no clear D. The CDR3 is made up of 14 amino acids. Germline values: CDR1 DFQATT, CDR2 SNEGSKA (reference sequence). Trimming took 0 bases from V and 1 from J, leaving 9 bases between them. The CDR3 loop reads CSARDLGRNTEAFF. The CDR3 region has the DNA TGCAGTGCTAGAGATCTCGGAAGGAACACTGAAGCTTTCTTT.

This clonotype was counted between two and nine times. The chain has TRBV6-5 and TRBJ1-2, with 9 bases fitting TRBD1. Germline V gene sequence: CDR1 MNHEY, CDR2 SVGAGI. The V gene end was trimmed by 4 bases and the J gene end by 8 bases; junction bases not matched to a gene: 2. The CDR3 runs to 12 residues. DNA of the CDR3: TGTGCCAGCAGTTTCGGACAGGGGGGCTACACCTTC. This translates into CASSFGQGGYTF.

The rearrangement joins TRBV3-1 to TRBJ1-1; D is undetermined. The CDR3 is 13 residues long. Germline V gene sequence: CDR1 LGHDT, CDR2 YNNKEL (reference sequence). The V and J ends lost 1 base and 11 bases respectively, with 14 bases between them. The CDR3 DNA is TGTGCCAGCAGCCAAGGAGGAGCACGAGGGGCTTTCTTT. This sequence encodes CASSQGGARGAFF.

This clonotype is categorized as medium-sized. A junction boundary mismatches the germline segment, possibly from a read error. The chain recombines TRBV29-1 with TRBJ2-3, with 7 nucleotides matching TRBD1. Germline V gene data show CDR1 as SQVTM and CDR2 as ANQGSEA. This CDR3 region has 10 residues. The CDR3 DNA reads as TGCAGCGTTGAAGATCAGGGGGACACTTTT. This sequence encodes CSVEDQGDTF.

The chain carries TRBV12-3 or TRBV12-4 and TRBJ2-1, with D possibly being TRBD2 (5 bases). V lost 3 bases, J lost 10 bases, and 10 bases lay in between. CDR3 length equals 12 residues. The CDR3 coding sequence is TGTGCCAGCAGTTTGGAGACTACCGAGCAGTTCTTC. Amino acid sequence: CASSLETTEQFF.

This chain links TRBV6-1 with TRBJ1-2, with a weak D call TRBD1 (5 bases). Germline CDR1 MNHNS, CDR2 SASEGT. The CDR3 contains 12 residues. V lost 10 bases and J 4 bases, leaving 13 bases between the germline ends. The CDR3 protein is CAIADSVYGYTF. CDR3 DNA: TGTGCCATTGCAGACAGCGTCTATGGCTACACCTTC.

Sample share makes this clonotype medium-sized. The V gene is TRBV12-3 or TRBV12-4, the J gene TRBJ2-7; 7 bases fit TRBD1. The CDR3 extends over 15 amino acids. V gave up 2 bases and J gave up 0 bases; unmatched junction bases: 4. CDR3 sequence: CASSLKGAGSYEQYF. In DNA, the CDR3 is TGTGCCAGCAGTTTAAAGGGGGCGGGCTCCTACGAGCAGTACTTC.

This clonotype showed up just a few times. The chain is built from TRBV6-1 and TRBJ2-7; possibly TRBD1 or TRBD2 for D (5 bases each). Germline V gene sequence: CDR1 MNHNS, CDR2 SASEGT. V lost 5 bases to trimming and J lost 5 bases, with 16 bases between them. This CDR3 spans 14 amino acids. CDR3 DNA sequence: TGTGCCAGCAGTTACACCGGGACGCTGAACGAGCAGTACTTC. This codes for CASSYTGTLNEQYF.